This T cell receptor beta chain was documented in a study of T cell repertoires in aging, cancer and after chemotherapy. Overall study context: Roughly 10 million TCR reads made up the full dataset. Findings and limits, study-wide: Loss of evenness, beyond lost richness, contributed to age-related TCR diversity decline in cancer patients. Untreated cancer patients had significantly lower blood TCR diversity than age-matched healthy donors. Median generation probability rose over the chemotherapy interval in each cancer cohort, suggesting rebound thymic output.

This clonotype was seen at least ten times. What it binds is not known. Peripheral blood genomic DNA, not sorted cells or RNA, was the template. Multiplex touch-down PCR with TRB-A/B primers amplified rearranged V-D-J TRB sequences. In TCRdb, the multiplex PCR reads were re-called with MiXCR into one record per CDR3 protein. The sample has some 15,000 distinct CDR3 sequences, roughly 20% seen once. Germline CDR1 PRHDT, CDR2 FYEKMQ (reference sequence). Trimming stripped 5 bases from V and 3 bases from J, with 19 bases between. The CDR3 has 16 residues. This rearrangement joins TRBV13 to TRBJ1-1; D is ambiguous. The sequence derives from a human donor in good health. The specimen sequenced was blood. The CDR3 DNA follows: TGTGCCAGCAGCCGACCGGCGGTAAGTTCGGACACTGAAGCTTTCTTT. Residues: CASSRPAVSSDTEAFF.